In this sample, the clone carrying this TCR beta chain turned up once. No antigen is known for it. These data originate in a study of T cells in localized non-small cell lung cancer. Points from the study as a whole: Patients showing higher blood T cell density tended to see longer overall survival. The study sequenced only one region of the tumor. As a result, intratumor heterogeneity could not be excluded and remains possible. Appearing in adjacent lung were a median 57 of the top 100 tumor clones. Uninvolved adjacent lung had more T cell clonality than any other tissue, topping tumor.

The CDR3 contains 11 residues. CDR1 and CDR2 (germline): GTSNPN, SVGIG (reference sequence). Trimming took off 3 bases at V and 3 bases at J, with 3 bases between the two ends. Measured with immunoSEQ multiplex PCR; TCRdb has only the in-frame clones, and not every one. In the table there are some 80,000 clones, roughly four fifths of which are singletons. The V gene is TRBV30, the J gene TRBJ2-1; D is uncertain. The starting material was peripheral blood, obtained before any cancer treatment. The origin of this receptor is a man aged 35-69 years with stage I lung adenocarcinoma. CDR3 protein: CAWSRYNEQFF. CDR3 DNA: TGTGCCTGGAGCCGCTACAATGAGCAGTTCTTC.